Listed below are T cell receptor beta chains from one sample, sequenced in a study of cytotoxic CD8 clonotypes in ibrutinib-treated CLL. Assay: immunoSEQ multiplex PCR; the TCRdb copy retains only in-frame clones and omits some. The profile shows more than 140,000 clones, 60% to 85% of them singletons. This sample comprised PBMCs, obtained after 12 months of ibrutinib treatment. The source of these receptors is a human donor with chronic lymphocytic leukemia. Each CDR3 is given with its conserved first and last residue. A D gene is named only where the DNA matches it firmly. Size is stated for part of the rows, as once, few or many counts, or as a class when the clone is expanded.

V	length	J	D	size	DNA	CDR3
TRBV2	14	TRBJ2-5	-	once	TGTGCCAGCAGTGAAAGGCCAGGCCAAGAGACCCAGTACTTC	CASSERPGQETQYF
TRBV9	14	TRBJ2-5	-	once	TGTGCCAGCAGCGTCGGTAATAGAGCGGAGACCCAGTACTTC	CASSVGNRAETQYF
TRBV4-3	17	TRBJ2-7	TRBD2	-	TGCGCCAGCAGCCGCCACTCGGGAGGGAGGGGGTCCTACGAGCAGTACTTC	CASSRHSGGRGSYEQYF
TRBV6-1	14	TRBJ2-3	-	few	TGTGCCAGCAGCTTGCAGGGCGGAACAGATACGCAGTATTTT	CASSLQGGTDTQYF
TRBV6-4	16	TRBJ2-1	TRBD2	few	TGTGCCAGCAGTGACGGGCCTAGCGGGAGCTACAATGAGCAGTTCTTC	CASSDGPSGSYNEQFF
TRBV7-9	11	TRBJ2-7	-	-	TGTGCCAGCAGTTCCTCGATCGAGCAGTACTTC	CASSSSIEQYF
TRBV5-1	14	TRBJ2-1	TRBD2	-	TGCGCCAGCAGCTCTAGCGGCTCCTACAATGAGCAGTTCTTC	CASSSSGSYNEQFF
TRBV27	14	TRBJ2-3	-	-	TGTGCCAGCAGCCCGTCGCGGCTAAGGGGTACGCAGTATTTT	CASSPSRLRGTQYF
TRBV27	14	TRBJ1-2	TRBD1	-	TGTGCCAGCAGATTGACAGGGTCAATCTATGGCTACACCTTC	CASRLTGSIYGYTF
TRBV27	12	TRBJ2-3	-	-	TGTGCCAGCAGTTTATCGGGGGGTACGCAGTATTTT	CASSLSGGTQYF
TRBV5-1	15	TRBJ2-7	TRBD2	-	TGCGCCAGCAGCTCACTAGCGGGCGGAGTCTACGAGCAGTACTTC	CASSSLAGGVYEQYF
TRBV4-2	14	TRBJ1-1	-	few	TGTGCCAGCAGCCGACTCGGAGGGGAGACTGAAGCTTTCTTT	CASSRLGGETEAFF
TRBV6-4	13	TRBJ1-4	-	-	TGTGCCAGCAGTGAACAGGCGGGTGAAAAACTGTTTTTT	CASSEQAGEKLFF
TRBV7-2	15	TRBJ2-1	-	-	TGTGCCAGCAGCTTAGCGGGGATTGCCTACAATGAGCAGTTCTTC	CASSLAGIAYNEQFF
TRBV28	15	TRBJ1-4	TRBD1	-	TGTGCCAGCAGTTTTTGGACAGGGGGGAATGAAAAACTGTTTTTT	CASSFWTGGNEKLFF
TRBV19	16	TRBJ2-1	-	-	TGTGCCAGTAGCCGGGGCGAACACTTCTCCTACAATGAGCAGTTCTTC	CASSRGEHFSYNEQFF
TRBV27	12	TRBJ2-5	TRBD1	-	TGTGCCAGCAAGACAGGGGGAGACACCCAGTACTTC	CASKTGGDTQYF
TRBV7-9	15	TRBJ2-6	-	-	TGTGCCAGCAGTCAGGCAAGCTCTGGGGCCAACGTCCTGACTTTC	CASSQASSGANVLTF
TRBV27	19	TRBJ2-4	TRBD2	-	TGTGCCAGCAGTCAACAAAAAGGGGACTATTTGCTGGCCAAAAACATTCAGTACTTC	CASSQQKGDYLLAKNIQYF
TRBV2	14	TRBJ1-2	TRBD1	-	TGTGCCAGCACCGGGACAGGGAACCACTATGGCTACACCTTC	CASTGTGNHYGYTF
TRBV4-3	17	TRBJ1-6	-	-	TGCGCCAGCAGCCAAGATACCACGAGCTCCTATAATTCACCCCTCCACTTT	CASSQDTTSSYNSPLHF